This T cell receptor (beta chain) stems from a study of cytomegalovirus exposure and HLA in healthy donors. The method was immunoSEQ multiplex PCR; TCRdb's version includes in-frame clones alone and lacks a portion of them. The data show about 150,000 clones, more than 70% seen once. The V gene end was trimmed by 3 bases and the J gene end by 7 bases; junction bases not matched to a gene: 8. Germline-derived CDR1 and CDR2 are SGHTA and FQGNSA. The length of the CDR3 is 15 residues. Note on this clone: Its antigen is unknown.

Study-level findings and limits: The study designated 160 or so TCR beta chains cytomegalovirus-associated. As was reported, the classifier diagnosed cytomegalovirus status with high specificity and sensitivity.

The sequenced sample consisted of PBMCs. This receptor was taken from a human donor in good health. J is TRBJ2-1 and V is TRBV7-2, with TRBD1 matching 8 bases. CDR3 sequence reads: CASSLRQGRWNEQFF. The CDR3 region has the DNA TGTGCCAGCAGCTTGAGACAGGGGCGGTGGAATGAGCAGTTCTTC.